This TCR beta chain was recovered during a study of blood T cells in healthy people across ages. Findings of the study overall: Unsorted PBMCs blocked a conclusive comparison of naive and antigen-experienced cells. Age advanced and TCR beta diversity per million T cells fell, roughly linearly.

Notes on this clonotype: The antigen remains unidentified.

Researchers report isolating at least 6.5 million PBMCs per sample. A sample-barcoded 5' primer and a J-beta primer mix were used in a second PCR of about 7 to 12 cycles. Via MiXCR, TCRdb re-called the 5' RACE reads, giving one row per CDR3 protein. The sample lists some 640,000 distinct CDR3 sequences, more than 40% occurring once. This CDR3 comprises 15 residues. Germline V CDR1 and CDR2: MGHRA, YSYEKL. V was trimmed by 4 bases and J by 5 bases, leaving 17 bases between them. V is TRBV4-1 and J is TRBJ2-5; possible D gene TRBD2, 6 bases. The specimen sequenced was blood. The clonotype comes from a woman aged 55-69 years in good health. The CDR3 region has the DNA TGCGCCAGCAGCCTTGTAGACACTAGCAGTGAGACCCAGTACTTC. Translated: CASSLVDTSSETQYF.